The clone carrying this T cell receptor beta chain was observed a handful of times. Its antigen is not identified. Cultured CD4+ T cell DNA was sequenced using the Oncomine TCR Beta short-read assay. TCRdb reprocessed the PCR reads via MiXCR and lists one record per CDR3 protein. The data contain about 19,000 distinct CDR3 sequences, around 49% of them singletons. The data were obtained in a study of vaccination and CD4 T cells after COVID-19. Background on the study: Post-vaccine sample collection happened at a median of approximately 79 days after dose two, ranging 14 to 241.

Study outcomes and limitations: Spike mono-reactivity was found in 304 of the 307 vaccine-specific clones identified in convalescent patients.

The treatment: roughly ten-day PBMC culture with coronavirus spike peptide pools or control peptides (ViraFEST assay). The sequencing input was CD4+ T cells from blood, cultured in vitro. The source is a human donor who had recovered from COVID-19.

The CDR3, as DNA: TGCGCCAGCAGCTCGCCGCCAGAGACCCAGTACTTC. Translating gives CASSSPPETQYF. The chain links TRBV5-1 to TRBJ2-5; D is unresolved. Germline V gives CDR1 SGHRS, CDR2 YFSETQ. This CDR3 region has 12 residues. V lost 3 bases, J lost 4 bases, and 7 bases lay in between.